This TCR beta chain stems from a study of vaccination effects on CD4 cells after COVID-19. Following culture for roughly 10 days, CD4+ T cells were isolated. All study participants received two doses of BNT162b2 or mRNA-1273 vaccine. Neither prior SARS-CoV-2 infection nor positive nucleocapsid antibodies were present in the vaccine recipients. The CDR3 covers 15 residues. V was shortened by 3 bases and J by 0 bases, with 9 bases between the two germline ends. Germline-derived CDR1 and CDR2 are MNHEY and SVGEGT. Data came from immunoSEQ multiplex PCR; TCRdb stores just in-frame clones and leaves some out. The table records 40,000 or so clones, over 60% of them present only once. This clone came up once. The target antigen is unknown. Study-level points and caveats: Only a few convalescent patients and no early post-infection timepoints featured in the study.

The rearrangement joins TRBV6-2 or TRBV6-3 to TRBJ1-3, with unresolved D. This sequence was found in a human donor who received a COVID-19 vaccine. The specimen was CD4+ T cells from PBMCs cultured without peptide, collected after COVID-19 vaccination. DNA for the CDR3: TGTGCCAGCAGTTATTGGACGGGCTCTGGAAACACCATATATTTT. This encodes CASSYWTGSGNTIYF.